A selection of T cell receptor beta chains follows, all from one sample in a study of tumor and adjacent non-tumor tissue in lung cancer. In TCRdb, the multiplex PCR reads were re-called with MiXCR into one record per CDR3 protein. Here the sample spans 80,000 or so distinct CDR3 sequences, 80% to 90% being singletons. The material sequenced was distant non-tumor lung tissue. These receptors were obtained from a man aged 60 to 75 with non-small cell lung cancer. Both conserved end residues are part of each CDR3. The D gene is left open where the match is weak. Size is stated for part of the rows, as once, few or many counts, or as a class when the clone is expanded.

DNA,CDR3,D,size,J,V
TGTGTCAGCAGCCAAGCGAATAATATACCCGGGGAGCTGTTTTTT,CVSSQANNIPGELFF,NA,once,TRBJ2-2,TRBV4-2
TGCGCCAGCAGTGAGCGCCGACGATTGCAACCGACAGATACGCAGTATTTT,CASSERRRLQPTDTQYF,NA,NA,TRBJ2-3,TRBV10-1
TGCAGTCCTAGAACTGAGCGGTGGGTCTACAATGAGCAGTTCTTC,CSPRTERWVYNEQFF,NA,NA,TRBJ2-1,TRBV20-1
TGTGGCAGCACCGTAGGGGGAGAGATCCAGTACTTC,CGSTVGGEIQYF,NA,NA,TRBJ2-5,TRBV11-2
TGCAGCGTTGAGCAACAGTATTACACTGAAGCTTTCTTT,CSVEQQYYTEAFF,NA,NA,TRBJ1-1,TRBV29-1
TGCGCCAGCAGTCAAGATCAGGGATGGGATGAGCAGTTCTTC,CASSQDQGWDEQFF,NA,few,TRBJ2-1,TRBV4-3
TGCGCTAGCAGCTCAGAGCCGATCCGTGACACTGAAGCTTTCTTT,CASSSEPIRDTEAFF,NA,NA,TRBJ1-1,TRBV4-3
TGTGCCAACAGCTCCCCTAGGGGGGGGATGAATGAGCAGTTCTTC,CANSSPRGGMNEQFF,NA,NA,TRBJ2-1,TRBV11-1
TGTGCCAGGAACTTCGGGGGGATAGTGGGAGCTTTCTTT,CARNFGGIVGAFF,NA,NA,TRBJ1-1,TRBV11-3
TGTGCCATCAGCTTCGAGAGGGCCGGTGAGCAGTTCTTC,CAISFERAGEQFF,NA,NA,TRBJ2-1,TRBV11-3
TGTGCCAGCAGCTTAGGAGCGGCTGGGGGGCTAGTTCGAGAGACCCAGTACTTC,CASSLGAAGGLVRETQYF,NA,NA,TRBJ2-5,TRBV11-3
TGCAATGCTAGAGAATTAGGCAGCTACACAGATACGCAGTATTTT,CNARELGSYTDTQYF,NA,NA,TRBJ2-3,TRBV20-1
TGTGCCTGTATGGGCCTTGTGGGGGCCAACGTCCTGACTTTC,CACMGLVGANVLTF,NA,few,TRBJ2-6,TRBV30
TGTGCCAGCAGCTCTAGCGAGAGTAACTACGAGCAGTACTTC,CASSSSESNYEQYF,NA,NA,TRBJ2-7,TRBV6-6
TGTGCCAGCATAAAGGGGGATAGGGCTTCTGGGAACACCATATATTTT,CASIKGDRASGNTIYF,NA,NA,TRBJ1-3,TRBV11-2
TGTGCCAACAGCTCGACAGGGATAATTATCGGTGAGCTGTTTTTT,CANSSTGIIIGELFF,TRBD1,NA,TRBJ2-2,TRBV11-2
TGTGCCAGCAGTTGGACTAGCTACAATGAGCAGTTCTTC,CASSWTSYNEQFF,TRBD2,many,TRBJ2-1,TRBV28
TGTGCCAGCAGGTCAAGGATGAACACTGAAGCTTTCTTT,CASRSRMNTEAFF,NA,few,TRBJ1-1,TRBV2
TGCGCTAGCTCTAGGTCTGGCGCAGTCCAGTTCTTC,CASSRSGAVQFF,NA,NA,TRBJ2-1,TRBV5-1
TGTGCCAGTAGTATAGGGGATTTGAGGATTTACGAGCAGTACTTC,CASSIGDLRIYEQYF,NA,NA,TRBJ2-7,TRBV19
NA,CASILVGRGTEASF,NA,NA,TRBJ1-1,TRBV11-2
TGCAGTGGCGCGGGCCCCCACACAGATACGCAGCATTTT,CSGAGPHTDTQHF,NA,once,TRBJ1-5,TRBV29-1
TGCGCCAGCAACCACCTGACCGGTCCACAGGTTGATACGCAGTATTTT,CASNHLTGPQVDTQYF,NA,NA,TRBJ2-3,TRBV4-1
TGTGCCAGTAGCCAAGAGCTAGCGGGAGTGAAATTTGAGCGGTTCTTC,CASSQELAGVKFERFF,TRBD2,NA,TRBJ2-1,TRBV4-2
TGCAATGCTAGAGATAGCGAGAGTTCCTACAATGAGCAGTTCTTC,CNARDSESSYNEQFF,NA,NA,TRBJ2-1,TRBV20-1
TGTGCCAACAGTTCTGGCGGGTTCTCCTACAATGAGCAGTTCTTC,CANSSGGFSYNEQFF,NA,NA,TRBJ2-1,TRBV6-5
TGCGCCAGCAGCCAAGATCGAGGAGACAACAATGAGCAGTTCTTC,CASSQDRGDNNEQFF,NA,NA,TRBJ2-1,TRBV4-2
TGTGCCAGCAGTACAGGGGACTACGAGCAGTACTTC,CASSTGDYEQYF,TRBD1,NA,TRBJ2-7,TRBV28
TGCGCCAGCAGCCAAGATGTCGGGGGGAGGCCCCAGCATTTT,CASSQDVGGRPQHF,NA,many,TRBJ1-5,TRBV4-1
TGTGCCAACAGCCCCCGATCCTCCTATGAGCAGTACTTC,CANSPRSSYEQYF,NA,NA,TRBJ2-7,TRBV6-5
TGTGCCAGCAGCTCCCTCCTTAGGGAGCGTGGGAGCATAGATACACAGTATTTT,CASSSLLRERGSIDTQYF,NA,once,TRBJ2-3,TRBV11-3